The 8 T cell receptor beta chains in this list originate from one sample, sequenced in a study of regulatory T cells in long-lasting Graves disease. The time point: persistent/refractory GD, antithyroid drugs over 5 years with positive TRAb. The TCR library was made from RNA extracted from PBMCs. Assembly of TCR beta libraries relied on iRepertoire HTBI primers together with Arm-PCR of CDR3 regions. Via MiXCR, TCRdb re-called the multiplex PCR reads, giving one row per CDR3 protein. The table has 300,000 to 350,000 distinct CDR3 sequences, roughly a fifth seen once. The input for sequencing was peripheral blood mononuclear cells (PBMCs), taken when the disease was refractory, from a patient treated with antithyroid drugs. These receptors originate from a female donor with Graves disease.

This clonotype was seen at least ten times. The genes are TRBV6-9 and TRBJ1-5; TRBD1 agrees at 7 bases. The CDR3 is 16 amino acids. Germline CDR1 and CDR2: MNHGY and SVAAGI. With 4 bases clipped from V and 6 bases from J, the junction kept 12 bases outside the gene matches. This CDR3 reads CASSSGDRATGQPQHF. The CDR3 bases are TGTGCCAGCAGTTCAGGCGACAGGGCCACCGGTCAGCCCCAGCATTTT.

This clonotype was counted at least ten times. The rearrangement links TRBV7-9 to TRBJ2-5; TRBD1 agrees at 8 bases. This CDR3 is 13 amino acids long. V dropped 6 bases and J dropped 4; count of bases not matched to a gene: 4. Germline values: CDR1 SEHNR, CDR2 FQNEAQ (reference sequence). The DNA of the CDR3 is TGTGCCAGCAGAATGGGGACAGGAGAGACCCAGTACTTC. Encoded protein: CASRMGTGETQYF.

The V and J genes are TRBV5-1 and TRBJ2-3; possibly TRBD2 for D (5 bases). Germline V gives CDR1 SGHRS, CDR2 YFSETQ. Trimming took off 0 bases at V and 3 bases at J, with 8 bases between the two ends. This CDR3 has 14 residues. The CDR3 DNA reads as TGCGCCAGCAGCTTGGAGCTAGCAACAGATACGCAGTATTTT. Amino acid sequence: CASSLELATDTQYF. The full variable domain, rest sourced from reference TRBV5-1 and TRBJ2-3, is KAGVTQTPRYLIKTRGQQVTLSCSPISGHRSVSWYQQTPGQGLQFLFEYFSETQRNKGNFPGRFSGRQFSNSRSEMNVSTLELGDSALYLCASSLELATDTQYFGPGTRLTVL.

The chain employs TRBV2 and TRBJ2-3; D is tentatively TRBD1 or TRBD2 (5 bases each). Trimming pared 4 bases from V and 2 bases from J, leaving 13 bases between. The CDR3 length is 15 residues. From germline, CDR1 is SNHLY and CDR2 FYNNEI. The CDR3 DNA sequence: TGTGCCAGCAGTGGTCGGGACGGGTTCACAGATACGCAGTATTTT. Translating it yields CASSGRDGFTDTQYF.

There are many counts of this clonotype. This chain connects TRBV28 to TRBJ2-7, with 7 bases fitting TRBD2. This CDR3 has 16 amino acids. The junction had 9 bases not matched to a gene; V was cut back by 4 bases and J by 0 bases. Germline lookup yields CDR1 MDHEN and CDR2 SYDVKM. CDR3 sequence reads: CASSSQSGILSYEQYF. The CDR3 nucleotides are TGTGCCAGCAGTTCCCAAAGCGGGATCCTCTCCTACGAGCAGTACTTC.

The chain employs TRBV12-3 or TRBV12-4 and TRBJ1-1; D perhaps matches TRBD1 (6 bases). The germline V and J ends were trimmed by 1 base and 1 base, with 7 bases remaining between them. The CDR3 is made up of 14 amino acids. CDR3 DNA sequence: TGTGCCAGCAGTTTAGTGACAGGGAACACTGAAGCTTTCTTT. Its protein is CASSLVTGNTEAFF.

This clonotype was counted at least ten times. V and J are TRBV2 and TRBJ1-2; 8 bases line up with TRBD1. Germline assignment: CDR1 SNHLY and CDR2 FYNNEI. The CDR3 runs to 14 residues. The J segment lost 8 bases and the V segment lost 7 bases, leaving 12 bases of the junction unmatched. The DNA of the CDR3 is TGTGCCAGCACACAATTGACAGGGGCGCGAGGCTACACCTTC. Amino acids: CASTQLTGARGYTF.

A remark on this clonotype: Germline and junction disagree at one end, which may indicate a read error. The CDR3 is CASREDGTNYGYAF. The CDR3 coding sequence is TGTGCCAGCAGGGAGGACGGAACTAACTATGGCTACGCCTTC. The chain links TRBV7-9 to TRBJ1-2, with D uncertain. The CDR3 runs 14 residues. Looked up from germline, CDR1 is SEHNR and CDR2 is FQNEAQ (reference sequence). Filled out from reference TRBV7-9 and TRBJ1-2, the complete variable domain reads DTGVSQNPRHKITKRGQNVTFRCDPISEHNRLYWYRQTLGQGPEFLTYFQNEAQLEKSRLLSDRFSAERPKGSFSTLEIQRTEQGDSAMYLCASREDGTNYGYAFGSGTRLTVV.